The entry below describes one TCR beta chain. The sample is drawn from a study of shared clonotypes between healthy human individuals. The repertoire was sequenced with immunoSEQ multiplex PCR; TCRdb's copy has only in-frame clones and lacks some. This sample has some 2,000,000 clones, with 85% to 95% found just once. The CDR3 consists of 18 residues. CDR1 is SNHLY, CDR2 FYNNEI, per germline. After removal of 4 bases from V and 0 bases from J, the junction contained 12 bases not matched to a gene. The V and J genes are TRBV2 and TRBJ2-1, with 7 bases fitting TRBD1. Sequenced input: naive CD4+ T cells sorted from blood. Subset in this sample: CD45RA+ positively selected. This clonotype originated in a young man in good health. Here the CDR3 reads CASSVSLRGKSSYNEQFF. CDR3 DNA: TGTGCCAGCAGTGTATCCCTCAGGGGGAAGAGCTCCTACAATGAGCAGTTCTTC.